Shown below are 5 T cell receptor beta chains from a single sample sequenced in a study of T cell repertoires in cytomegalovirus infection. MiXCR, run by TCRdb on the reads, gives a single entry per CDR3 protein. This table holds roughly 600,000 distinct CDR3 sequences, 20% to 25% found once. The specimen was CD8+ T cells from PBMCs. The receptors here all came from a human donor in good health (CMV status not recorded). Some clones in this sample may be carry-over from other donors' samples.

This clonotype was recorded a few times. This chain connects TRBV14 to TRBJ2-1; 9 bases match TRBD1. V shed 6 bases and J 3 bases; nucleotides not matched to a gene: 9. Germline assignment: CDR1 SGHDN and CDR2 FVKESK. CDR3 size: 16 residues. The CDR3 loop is CASRMGQGSIYNEQFF. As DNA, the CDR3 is TGTGCCAGCAGGATGGGACAGGGATCAATCTACAATGAGCAGTTCTTC.

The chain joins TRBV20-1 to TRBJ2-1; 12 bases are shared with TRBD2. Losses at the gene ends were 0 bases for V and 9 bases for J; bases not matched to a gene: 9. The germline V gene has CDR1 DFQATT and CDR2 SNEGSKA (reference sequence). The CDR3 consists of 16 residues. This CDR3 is CSARDPELAGGSEQFF. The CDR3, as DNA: TGCAGTGCTAGAGACCCTGAGCTAGCGGGGGGGTCTGAGCAGTTCTTC.

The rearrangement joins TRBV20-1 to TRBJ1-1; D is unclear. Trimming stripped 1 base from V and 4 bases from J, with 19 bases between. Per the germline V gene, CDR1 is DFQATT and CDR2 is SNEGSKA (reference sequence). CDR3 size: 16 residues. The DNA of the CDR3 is TGCAGTGCTAGAGTAAGGGCGACAAAAATAGTCACTGAAGCTTTCTTT. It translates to CSARVRATKIVTEAFF.

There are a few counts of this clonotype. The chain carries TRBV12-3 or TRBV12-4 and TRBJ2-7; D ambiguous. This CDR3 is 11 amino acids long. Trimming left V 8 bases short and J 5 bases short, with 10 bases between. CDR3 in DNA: TGTGCCAGCGAAAGGTCTAACGAGCAGTACTTC. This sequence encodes CASERSNEQYF.

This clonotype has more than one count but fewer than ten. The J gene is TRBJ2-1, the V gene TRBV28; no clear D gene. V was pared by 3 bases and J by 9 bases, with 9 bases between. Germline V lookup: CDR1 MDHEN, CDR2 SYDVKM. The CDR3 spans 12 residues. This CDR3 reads CASSFSRTEQFF. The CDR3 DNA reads TGTGCCAGCAGTTTTAGTCGTACTGAGCAGTTCTTC.